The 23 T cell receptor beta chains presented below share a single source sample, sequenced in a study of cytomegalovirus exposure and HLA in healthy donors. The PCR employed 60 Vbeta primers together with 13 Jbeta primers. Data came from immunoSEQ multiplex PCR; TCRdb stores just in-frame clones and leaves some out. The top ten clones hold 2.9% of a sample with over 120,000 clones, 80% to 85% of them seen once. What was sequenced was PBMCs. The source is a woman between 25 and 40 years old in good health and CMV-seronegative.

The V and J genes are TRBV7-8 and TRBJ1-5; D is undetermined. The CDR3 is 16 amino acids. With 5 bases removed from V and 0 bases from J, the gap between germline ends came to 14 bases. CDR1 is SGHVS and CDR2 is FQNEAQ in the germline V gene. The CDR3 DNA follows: TGTGCCAGCAGCCCCCACCGAGTCTATAGCAATCAGCCCCAGCATTTT. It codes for CASSPHRVYSNQPQHF.

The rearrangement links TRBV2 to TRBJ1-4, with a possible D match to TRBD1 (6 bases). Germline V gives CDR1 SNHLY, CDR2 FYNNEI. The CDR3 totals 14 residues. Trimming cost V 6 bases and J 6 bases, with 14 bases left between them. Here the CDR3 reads CASRRQVVDEKLFF. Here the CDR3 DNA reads TGTGCCAGCAGAAGACAGGTGGTAGATGAAAAACTGTTTTTT.

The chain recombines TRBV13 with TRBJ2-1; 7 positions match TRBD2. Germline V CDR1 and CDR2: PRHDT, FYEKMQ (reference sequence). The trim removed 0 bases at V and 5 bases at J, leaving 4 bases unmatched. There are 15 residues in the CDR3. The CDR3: CASSLGGRRNNEQFF. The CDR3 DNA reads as TGTGCCAGCAGCTTAGGCGGGAGGAGGAACAATGAGCAGTTCTTC.

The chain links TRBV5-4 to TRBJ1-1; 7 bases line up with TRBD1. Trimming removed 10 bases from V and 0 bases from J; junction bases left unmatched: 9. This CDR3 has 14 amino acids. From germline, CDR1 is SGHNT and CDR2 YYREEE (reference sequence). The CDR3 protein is CASGGPYMNTEAFF. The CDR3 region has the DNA TGTGCCTCAGGGGGACCCTACATGAACACTGAAGCTTTCTTT.

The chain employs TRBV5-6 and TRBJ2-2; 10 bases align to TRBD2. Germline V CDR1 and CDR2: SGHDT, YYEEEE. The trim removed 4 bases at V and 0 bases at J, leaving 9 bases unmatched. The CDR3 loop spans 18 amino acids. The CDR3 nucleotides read TGTGCCAGCAGCCCAGGACTAGCGGAACTACCGAACACCGGGGAGCTGTTTTTT. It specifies CASSPGLAELPNTGELFF.

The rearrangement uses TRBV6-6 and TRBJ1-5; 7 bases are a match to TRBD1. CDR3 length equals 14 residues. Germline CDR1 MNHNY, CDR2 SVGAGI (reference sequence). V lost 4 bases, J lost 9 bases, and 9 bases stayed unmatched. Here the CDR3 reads CASSSNRGRSPQHF. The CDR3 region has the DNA TGTGCCAGCAGTTCTAACAGGGGTCGCTCGCCCCAGCATTTT.

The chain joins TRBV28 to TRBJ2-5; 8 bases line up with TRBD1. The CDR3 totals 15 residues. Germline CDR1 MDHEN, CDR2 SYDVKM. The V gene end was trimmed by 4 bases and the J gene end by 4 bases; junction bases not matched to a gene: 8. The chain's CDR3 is CASSSYQGAGETQYF. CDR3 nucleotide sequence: TGTGCCAGCAGTTCGTACCAGGGGGCCGGAGAGACCCAGTACTTC.

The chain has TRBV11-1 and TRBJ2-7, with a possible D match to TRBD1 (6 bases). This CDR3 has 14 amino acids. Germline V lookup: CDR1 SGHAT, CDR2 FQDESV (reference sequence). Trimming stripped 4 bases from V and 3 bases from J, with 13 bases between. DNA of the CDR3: TGTGCCAGCAGCTACGGGACACCCGACTACGAGCAGTACTTC. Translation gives CASSYGTPDYEQYF.

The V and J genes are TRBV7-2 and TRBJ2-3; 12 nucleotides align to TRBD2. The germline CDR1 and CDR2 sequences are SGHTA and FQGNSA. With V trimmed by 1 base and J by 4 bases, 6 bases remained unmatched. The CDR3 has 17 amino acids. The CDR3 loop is CASSLGLAGAFADTQYF. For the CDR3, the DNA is TGTGCCAGCAGCTTAGGACTAGCGGGAGCTTTCGCAGATACGCAGTATTTT.

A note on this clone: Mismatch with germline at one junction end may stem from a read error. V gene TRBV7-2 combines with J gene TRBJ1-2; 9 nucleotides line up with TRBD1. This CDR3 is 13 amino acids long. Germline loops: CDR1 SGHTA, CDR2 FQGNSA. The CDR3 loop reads CASSFMTGGEGAF. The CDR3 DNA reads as TGTGCCAGCAGCTTTATGACAGGGGGGGAAGGAGCCTTC. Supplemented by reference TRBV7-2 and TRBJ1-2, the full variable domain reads GAGVSQSPSNKVTEKGKDVELRCDPISGHTALYWYRQSLGQGLEFLIYFQGNSAPDKSGLPSDRFSAERTGGSVSTLTIQRTQQEDSAVYLCASSFMTGGEGAFGSGTRLTVV.

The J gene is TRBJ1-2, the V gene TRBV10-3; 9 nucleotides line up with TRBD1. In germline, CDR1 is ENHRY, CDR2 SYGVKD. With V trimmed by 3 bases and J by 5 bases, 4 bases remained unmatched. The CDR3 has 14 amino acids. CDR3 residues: CAISDQDRGYGYTF. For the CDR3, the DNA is TGTGCCATCAGTGATCAGGACAGGGGTTATGGCTACACCTTC.

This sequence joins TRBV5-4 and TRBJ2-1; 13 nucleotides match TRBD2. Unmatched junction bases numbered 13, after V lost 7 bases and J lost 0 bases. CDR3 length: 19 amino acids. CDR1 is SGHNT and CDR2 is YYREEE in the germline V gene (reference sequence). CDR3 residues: CASDNGLAGAKSSYNEQFF. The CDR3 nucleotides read TGTGCCAGCGATAATGGACTAGCGGGAGCCAAGAGCTCCTACAATGAGCAGTTCTTC.

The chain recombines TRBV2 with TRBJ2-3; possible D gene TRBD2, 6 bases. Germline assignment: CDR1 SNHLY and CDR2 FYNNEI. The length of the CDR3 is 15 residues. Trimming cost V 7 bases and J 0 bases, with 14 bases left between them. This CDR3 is CASTRAGFSTDTQYF. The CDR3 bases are TGTGCCAGCACAAGGGCGGGGTTTAGCACAGATACGCAGTATTTT.

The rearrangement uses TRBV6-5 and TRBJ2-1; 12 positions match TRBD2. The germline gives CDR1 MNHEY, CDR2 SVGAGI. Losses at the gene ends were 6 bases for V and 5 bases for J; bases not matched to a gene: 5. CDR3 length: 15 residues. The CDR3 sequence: CASSWGLAGNNEQFF. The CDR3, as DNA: TGTGCCAGCAGCTGGGGACTAGCGGGTAACAATGAGCAGTTCTTC.

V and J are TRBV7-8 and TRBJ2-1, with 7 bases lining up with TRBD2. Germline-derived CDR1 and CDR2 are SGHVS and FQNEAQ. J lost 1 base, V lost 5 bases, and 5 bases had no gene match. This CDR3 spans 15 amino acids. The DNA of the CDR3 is TGTGCCAGCAGCGGCGGGACTAATTCCTACAATGAGCAGTTCTTC. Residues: CASSGGTNSYNEQFF.

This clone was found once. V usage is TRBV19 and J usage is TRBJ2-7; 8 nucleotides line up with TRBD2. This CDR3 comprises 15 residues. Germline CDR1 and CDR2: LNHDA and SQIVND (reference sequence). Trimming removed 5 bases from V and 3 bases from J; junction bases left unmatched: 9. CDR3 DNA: TGTGCCAGTAGTGAGAGCGGGGGCGCAATCTACGAGCAGTACTTC. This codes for CASSESGGAIYEQYF. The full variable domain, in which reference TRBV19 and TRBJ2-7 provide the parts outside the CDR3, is DGGITQSPKYLFRKEGQNVTLSCEQNLNHDAMYWYRQDPGQGLRLIYYSQIVNDFQKGDIAEGYSVSREKKESFPLTVTSAQKNPTAFYLCASSESGGAIYEQYFGPGTRLTVT.

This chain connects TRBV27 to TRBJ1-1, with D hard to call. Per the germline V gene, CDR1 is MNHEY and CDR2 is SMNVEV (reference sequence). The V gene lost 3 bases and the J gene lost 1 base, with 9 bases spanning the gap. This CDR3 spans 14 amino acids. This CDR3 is CASSFSDANTEAFF. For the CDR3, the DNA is TGTGCCAGCAGTTTCAGTGATGCGAACACTGAAGCTTTCTTT.

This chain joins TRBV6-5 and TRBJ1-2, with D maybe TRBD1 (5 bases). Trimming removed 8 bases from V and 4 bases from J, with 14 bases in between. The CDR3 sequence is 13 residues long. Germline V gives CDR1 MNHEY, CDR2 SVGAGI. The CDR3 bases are TGTGCCAGCGTGGCGGGGGGTGGCTATGGCTACACCTTC. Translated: CASVAGGGYGYTF.

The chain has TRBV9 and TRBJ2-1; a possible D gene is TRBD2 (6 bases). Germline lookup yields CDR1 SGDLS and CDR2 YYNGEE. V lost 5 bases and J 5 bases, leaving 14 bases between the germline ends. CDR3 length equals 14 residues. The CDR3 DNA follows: TGTGCCAGCAGGGGGGGTAATACTGACAATGAGCAGTTCTTC. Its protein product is CASRGGNTDNEQFF.

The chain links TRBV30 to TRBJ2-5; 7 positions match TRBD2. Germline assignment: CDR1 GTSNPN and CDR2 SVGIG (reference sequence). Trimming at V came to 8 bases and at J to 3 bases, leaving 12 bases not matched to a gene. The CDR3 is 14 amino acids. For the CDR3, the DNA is TGTGCCCGCAGTGCGGGGGTAGGGAAAGAGACCCAGTACTTC. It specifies CARSAGVGKETQYF.

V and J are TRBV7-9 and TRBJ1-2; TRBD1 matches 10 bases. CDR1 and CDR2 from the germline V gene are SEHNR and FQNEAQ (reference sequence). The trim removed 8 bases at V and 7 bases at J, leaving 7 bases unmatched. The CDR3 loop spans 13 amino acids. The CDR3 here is CASLGGQGFGYTF. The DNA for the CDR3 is TGTGCCAGCCTGGGGGGACAGGGGTTTGGCTACACCTTC.

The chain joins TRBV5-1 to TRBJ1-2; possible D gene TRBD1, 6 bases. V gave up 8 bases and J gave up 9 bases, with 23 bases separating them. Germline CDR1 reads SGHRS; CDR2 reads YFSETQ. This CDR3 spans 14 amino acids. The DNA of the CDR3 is TGCGCCAGTCGACCAGGAGGGGGAGGGGGAAGCTACACCTTC. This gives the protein CASRPGGGGGSYTF.

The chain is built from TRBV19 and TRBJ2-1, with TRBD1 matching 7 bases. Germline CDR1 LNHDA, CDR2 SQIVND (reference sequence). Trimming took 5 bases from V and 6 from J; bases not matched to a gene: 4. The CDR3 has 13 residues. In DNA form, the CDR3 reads TGTGCCAGTAGTGGTGGGACAGTCAATGAGCAGTTCTTC. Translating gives CASSGGTVNEQFF.